These 15 T cell receptor beta chains were all obtained from the same sample, sequenced in a study of T cell responses to AZD1222 COVID-19 vaccine (dated by TCRdb to the early 2020s). The receptor library was made with the immunoSEQ multiplex PCR assay. TCRdb re-hosts the immuneACCESS table, in-frame sequences only. Its copies lack some clones; in the studies checked, an unresolved V gene accounts for under half of them, and the cause for the rest is not known. The sample contains roughly 80,000 clones, less than 95% of them found a single time. The ten biggest clones cover roughly 5.9% of the sample. Read against the paper, the sample's time point label means: about 28 days (+/-7) after the second vaccine dose. This specimen consisted of peripheral blood, obtained 28 days after the second AZD1222 dose. The source is an adult who received the AZD1222 COVID-19 vaccine.

The V call is TRBV19, the J call TRBJ2-3; D is ambiguous. V shed 7 bases and J shed 3 bases, with 17 bases lying between them. The CDR3 runs 15 residues. The V gene's germline CDR1 is LNHDA and CDR2 SQIVND (reference sequence). This CDR3 is CASKQEGLGTDTQYF. CDR3 DNA: TGTGCCAGTAAACAAGAAGGGTTAGGGACAGATACGCAGTATTTT.

This chain uses TRBV5-6 with TRBJ2-4, with D unresolved. Germline CDR1 and CDR2: SGHDT and YYEEEE. V dropped 0 bases and J dropped 4 bases, with 5 bases sitting between them. This CDR3 region has 13 residues. For the CDR3, the DNA is TGTGCCAGCAGCTTGGAGAGAAAAAACATTCAGTACTTC. Its translation is CASSLERKNIQYF.

V gene TRBV28 combines with J gene TRBJ1-1; no clear D gene. Trimming removed 6 bases at V and 5 bases at J, with 16 bases between. Germline assignment: CDR1 MDHEN and CDR2 SYDVKM. This CDR3 is 14 amino acids long. CDR3 sequence reads: CASSRRRVGTEAFF. The CDR3 region has the DNA TGTGCCAGCAGCCGACGAAGGGTGGGAACTGAAGCTTTCTTT. Filled out from reference TRBV28 and TRBJ1-1, the complete variable domain reads DVKVTQSSRYLVKRTGEKVFLECVQDMDHENMFWYRQDPGLGLRLIYFSYDVKMKEKGDIPEGYSVSREKKERFSLILESASTNQTSMYLCASSRRRVGTEAFFGQGTRLTVV.

This chain uses TRBV10-3 with TRBJ1-4; 10 bases align to TRBD1. Germline trimming cut 0 bases from V and 10 bases from J; bases unmatched to any gene: 11. This CDR3 has 17 residues. Germline V gene lookup returns CDR1 ENHRY and CDR2 SYGVKD. The CDR3 DNA reads TGTGCCATCAGTGAGTCGAACGGGGAGACAGGGGGCCGAAAACTGTTTTTT. It codes for CAISESNGETGGRKLFF.

This clone showed up just once. This sequence joins TRBV6-5 and TRBJ1-2, with 9 bases aligning to TRBD1. V lost 5 bases and J lost 6; bases outside the gene matches: 7. Germline CDR1 and CDR2: MNHEY and SVGAGI. This CDR3 is built from 14 residues. Here the CDR3 reads CASSRTGESHGYTF. The DNA of the CDR3 is TGTGCCAGCAGTAGGACAGGGGAAAGTCATGGCTACACCTTC.

In this sample, this clone turned up a few times. The rearrangement uses TRBV15 and TRBJ1-5; D unclear. V lost 3 bases and J 7 bases, leaving 19 bases between the germline ends. This CDR3 contains 16 residues. From germline, CDR1 is LNHNV and CDR2 YYDKDF (reference sequence). The CDR3 is CATSSQGRAGGQPQHF. The DNA for the CDR3 is TGTGCCACCAGCAGCCAAGGACGGGCCGGAGGGCAGCCCCAGCATTTT.

The chain combines TRBV30 with TRBJ1-2; D call uncertain. With 3 bases removed from V and 8 bases from J, the gap between germline ends came to 13 bases. The length of the CDR3 is 12 residues. Germline assignment: CDR1 GTSNPN and CDR2 SVGIG (reference sequence). CDR3 bases: TGTGCCTGGAGCCCCGGACTGGCGGGCTACACCTTC. Protein: CAWSPGLAGYTF.

This chain uses TRBV4-1 with TRBJ2-1; TRBD1 matches 9 bases. Germline CDR1 is MGHRA and CDR2 is YSYEKL. Trimming removed 2 bases from V and 4 bases from J; junction bases left unmatched: 6. CDR3 length equals 16 residues. The CDR3 spells CASSQPGTGLYNEQFF. The CDR3 DNA reads as TGCGCCAGCAGCCAACCCGGGACAGGGCTTTACAATGAGCAGTTCTTC.

This chain uses TRBV7-2 with TRBJ1-1, with no clear D. Germline V gene lookup returns CDR1 SGHTA and CDR2 FQGNSA. The CDR3 spans 13 residues. Trimming took 1 base from V and 7 from J, leaving 10 bases between them. The CDR3 DNA reads as TGTGCCAGCAGCTTAGGTCGCCAGTTTGAAGCTTTCTTT. Translated: CASSLGRQFEAFF.

For the CDR3, the DNA is TGCGCCAGCAGCCTGGGACTGTCCGTCTCTGGGGCCAACGTCCTGACTTTC. It translates to CASSLGLSVSGANVLTF. The chain couples TRBV5-1 to TRBJ2-6; D possibly corresponds to TRBD2 (6 bases). Trimming pared 4 bases from V and 0 bases from J, leaving 14 bases between. This CDR3 comprises 17 residues. Germline V CDR1 and CDR2: SGHRS, YFSETQ. Combining the CDR3 with reference TRBV5-1 and TRBJ2-6 gives the whole variable domain KAGVTQTPRYLIKTRGQQVTLSCSPISGHRSVSWYQQTPGQGLQFLFEYFSETQRNKGNFPGRFSGRQFSNSRSEMNVSTLELGDSALYLCASSLGLSVSGANVLTFGAGSRLTVL.

This rearrangement joins TRBV2 to TRBJ1-5; D possibly corresponds to TRBD1 (6 bases). The CDR3 runs 16 residues. V lost 2 bases, J lost 4 bases, and 15 bases lay in between. Germline V gene data show CDR1 as SNHLY and CDR2 as FYNNEI. CDR3 loop: CASSEQGSQGNQPQHF. CDR3 nucleotide sequence: TGTGCCAGCAGTGAACAGGGGTCACAGGGTAATCAGCCCCAGCATTTT.

CDR3 DNA: TGTGCCAGCACCCATCCAGGGGGCAAGACTGAAGCTTTCTTT. Translated, it gives CASTHPGGKTEAFF. The V gene is TRBV28, the J gene TRBJ1-1; 8 bases match TRBD1. CDR3 length equals 14 residues. The germline gives CDR1 MDHEN, CDR2 SYDVKM. V shed 7 bases and J 5 bases; nucleotides not matched to a gene: 9. Full variable domain (outside the CDR3, taken from reference TRBV28 and TRBJ1-1): DVKVTQSSRYLVKRTGEKVFLECVQDMDHENMFWYRQDPGLGLRLIYFSYDVKMKEKGDIPEGYSVSREKKERFSLILESASTNQTSMYLCASTHPGGKTEAFFGQGTRLTVV.

The V call is TRBV19, the J call TRBJ1-6; 8 bases match TRBD1. In germline, CDR1 is LNHDA, CDR2 SQIVND (reference sequence). With V trimmed by 3 bases and J by 6 bases, 7 bases remained unmatched. This CDR3 is built from 16 residues. CDR3 in amino acids: CASSILPGQVNSPLHF. The CDR3 DNA reads TGTGCCAGTAGTATTCTTCCGGGACAGGTTAATTCACCCCTCCACTTT.

V usage is TRBV20-1 and J usage is TRBJ1-5; D is perhaps TRBD1 (6 bases). Germline lookup yields CDR1 DFQATT and CDR2 SNEGSKA (reference sequence). Trimming stripped 3 bases from V and 7 bases from J, with 16 bases between. CDR3 length equals 14 residues. CDR3 bases: TGCAGTGCTAGTAACAGGGTGGGACGCCAGCCCCAGCATTTT. Residues: CSASNRVGRQPQHF.

The chain uses TRBV6-5 and TRBJ2-7, with 10 bases identical to TRBD1. V lost 6 bases, J lost 4 bases, and 9 bases stayed unmatched. Germline V CDR1 and CDR2: MNHEY, SVGAGI. CDR3 size: 15 residues. The CDR3 is CASRPGQGGPYEQYF. The CDR3 region has the DNA TGTGCCAGCAGACCCGGACAGGGGGGACCGTACGAGCAGTACTTC.